This TCR beta chain comes out of a study of T cell responses to AZD1222 COVID-19 vaccine (dated by TCRdb to the early 2020s). Looking at the study overall: AZD1222 recipients whose second dose came at about 4 weeks and those whose second dose came at about 12 weeks were combined into one group, since spike-specific TCR depth and breadth did not differ between the two schedules. A total of approximately 240 trial participants underwent TCR sequencing, of whom 207 received two doses of AZD1222 and 26 received two doses of the MenACWY control vaccine. Enrollment into the trials was organized by age into subgroups of 18-55, 56-69 and 70-plus years, and those subgroups contained 148, 28 and 57 TCR-sequenced participants, respectively. General study outcomes and caveats: The vaccine-associated CD4 TCRs covered the entire spike protein, and the dominant responses fell in regions 160-218 and 743-854. Participants were mostly white British and included more females than males, and it was suggested by the authors that clonal diversity may have been underestimated. After two AZD1222 doses, spike-specific TCR breadth and depth were significantly higher than at day 0 and than in MenACWY recipients. Because no day 14 peak-response samples were available, the repertoires could be characterized only after the peak T cell response. In the small 56-69-year group, the increase in depth fell short of significance, most likely because of low power. Reportedly, close to half of the unique spike-specific TCRs recognized epitopes lying outside the regions that are mutated in the B.1.351 and B.1.1.7 variants. Conclusions about previously exposed vaccinees were limited because only 6 or 7 AZD1222 recipients were SARS-CoV-2 seropositive at baseline.

The CDR3 regions of human TCRbeta chains were analyzed by immunosequencing. Per the original workflow: Repertoire TCRs were matched against a reference library of SARS-CoV-2-specific TCRs generated with the MIRA antigen-specificity platform. Breadth meant the fraction of unique TCRs that were SARS-CoV-2-associated, whereas depth meant the fraction of total T cells that were SARS-CoV-2-associated. Using the MIRA data, every spike-specific TCR was mapped to the spike region that the TCR reacted to and assigned to either a CD4 or a CD8 class. Log10-transformed breadth and depth values were compared by one-way ANOVA with Sidak's multiple comparisons tests. TCRdb retrieved this table from immuneACCESS and kept in-frame rearrangements only. Not all clones are present; in checked studies, unresolved V genes account for under half, and no reason is known for the remainder. D and trimming were read from the DNA, whereas the V and J calls and clone size are those reported in that table. Recorded for this sample are about 83,000 clones; 80% to 90% of them occurred a single time. Together, the top ten hold about 31% of the sample.

With regard to this clone: No cognate antigen has been identified for it. The sample holds no much larger clone one base away, and base qualities are not on file.

The sample's time point label, decoded: baseline before first vaccination. The vaccinee samples were drawn from two UK trials, COV001 and COV002, one of which was a single-blind randomized controlled phase 2/3 trial testing AZD1222 (ChAdOx1 nCoV-19) in healthy adults. For TCRbeta chain sequencing, PBMC samples were collected from trial participants at day 0 and at day 28 after the second dose. As encoded in the germline V gene, CDR1 is MDHEN while CDR2 is SYDVKM. From the cysteine through the phenylalanine, the CDR3 covers 13 amino acids. The kept DNA is CDR3 alone, 39 bases in frame from the first base. Ends trimmed: V by 6 bases, J by 4 bases; bases unmatched to a gene: 1.

The chain joins TRBV28 to TRBJ1-1, with 11 bases matching TRBD1. The clonotype was recovered from an adult in good health. The material sequenced was peripheral blood, taken on day 0 of AZD1222 vaccination. CDR3 sequence: CASRGTGGTEAFF. The sequenced DNA: TGTGCCAGCAGGGGGACAGGGGGCACTGAAGCTTTCTTT.